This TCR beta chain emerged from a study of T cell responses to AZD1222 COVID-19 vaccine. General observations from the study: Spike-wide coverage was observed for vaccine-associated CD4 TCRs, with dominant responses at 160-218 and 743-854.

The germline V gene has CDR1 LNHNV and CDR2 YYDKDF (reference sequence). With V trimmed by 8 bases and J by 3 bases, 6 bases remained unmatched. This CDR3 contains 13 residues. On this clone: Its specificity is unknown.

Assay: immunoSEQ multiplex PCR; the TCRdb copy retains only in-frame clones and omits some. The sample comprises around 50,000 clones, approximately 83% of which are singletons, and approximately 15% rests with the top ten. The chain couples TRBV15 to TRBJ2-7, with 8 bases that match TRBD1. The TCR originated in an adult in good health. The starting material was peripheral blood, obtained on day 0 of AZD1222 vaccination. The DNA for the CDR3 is TGTGCCACCGGGACAGGTCTAAACTACGAGCAGTACTTC. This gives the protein CATGTGLNYEQYF.